This TCR beta chain derives from a study of blood T cell repertoires in COVID-19. At the level of the study: The analysed material was cDNA or gDNA that came from T cells, B-cell-depleted T cells, or PBMCs.

With V trimmed by 5 bases and J by 3 bases, 12 bases remained unmatched. Germline CDR1 and CDR2: LGHDT and YNNKEL (reference sequence). The CDR3 totals 16 residues. Original handling: Scientists estimated how many nucleated cells there were by amplifying reference gene primers. The method was immunoSEQ multiplex PCR; TCRdb's version includes in-frame clones alone and lacks a portion of them. V, J and clone size are taken as reported in that table, and D and trimming were inferred from the DNA itself. The sample consists of 95,000 to 150,000 clones, roughly 90% of them appearing once. Input material: peripheral blood. The V call is TRBV3-1 (or the pseudogene TRBV3-2), the J call TRBJ2-5; TRBD2 matches at 7 bases. This receptor was taken from a man in his forties or fifties with acute or convalescent COVID-19. The CDR3 DNA sequence: TGTGCCAGCAGCGTGTTCGGGGAGGGCCTTGAAGAGACCCAGTACTTC. This gives the protein CASSVFGEGLEETQYF.